A single sample is the source of the 11 T cell receptor beta chains below, sequenced in a study of blood T cells in healthy people across ages. For the second PCR, which ran for about 7 to 11 cycles, a sample-barcoded 5' primer and a J-beta primer mix were used. TCRdb called the 5' RACE reads again in MiXCR, with one record for every CDR3 protein. The repertoire includes 630,000 or so distinct CDR3 sequences, approximately 30% of them detected once, and 15% to 19% sits in the top ten. Material for sequencing was blood. Receptors were obtained from a woman aged 80 or over in good health.

Of note for this clonotype: A much larger clone differs by one base, so this may be a read error. The chain couples TRBV29-1 to TRBJ2-7, with 10 bases that match TRBD2. This CDR3 comprises 14 residues. Germline V gives CDR1 SQVTM, CDR2 ANQGSEA. The junction had 11 bases not matched to a gene; V was cut back by 5 bases and J by 7 bases. The CDR3 DNA is TGCAGCGTTTTAGCGGGGGGCTCGAGTAATGAGCAGTACTTC. Residues: CSVLAGGSSNEQYF.

The chain joins TRBV7-2 to TRBJ2-2; 8 nucleotides match TRBD2. The CDR3 runs 16 residues. J gave up 4 bases and V 1 base, and 5 bases lay outside the gene matches. Germline V gene lookup returns CDR1 SGHTA and CDR2 FQGNSA. Written as DNA, the CDR3 is TGTGCCAGCAGCTTAGGAGCGGGGGTTTTCACCGGGGAGCTGTTTTTT. It encodes CASSLGAGVFTGELFF.

This clonotype was recorded many times. The V and J genes are TRBV3-1 and TRBJ1-2; D not certain. Trimming took 0 bases from V and 8 from J, leaving 4 bases between them. The germline gives CDR1 LGHDT, CDR2 YNNKEL (reference sequence). The CDR3 loop spans 11 amino acids. This CDR3 reads CASSQDWGYTF. The CDR3 DNA reads TGTGCCAGCAGCCAAGATTGGGGCTACACCTTC.

The table lists this clonotype with many counts. This chain links TRBV6-2 or TRBV6-3 with TRBJ2-6, with D possibly matching TRBD2 (5 bases). The CDR3 spans 15 residues. Germline CDR1 is MNHEY and CDR2 is SVGEGT. Trimming shortened V by 5 bases and J by 0 bases, and 8 bases separated the two germline ends. CDR3: CASSPAGSGANVLTF. The CDR3 DNA sequence: TGTGCCAGCAGTCCCGCGGGCTCTGGGGCCAACGTCCTGACTTTC.

The chain carries TRBV5-4 and TRBJ2-2; the D is unclear. Trimming left V 0 bases short and J 1 base short, with 10 bases between. The germline V gene encodes CDR1 SGHNT and CDR2 YYREEE (reference sequence). This CDR3 has 16 residues. CDR3 loop: CASSLVGRQNTGELFF. DNA for the CDR3: TGTGCCAGCAGCTTGGTAGGCAGGCAGAACACCGGGGAGCTGTTTTTT.

For this clonotype: A much larger clone lies one base from this, so it may be a read error. CDR3: CAGSSGLILSEQYF. Written as DNA, the CDR3 is TGTGCCGGCAGTTCGGGACTCATTTTGAGCGAGCAGTACTTC. The chain joins TRBV5-5 to TRBJ2-7; a weak D match, TRBD2 (6 bases). CDR1 and CDR2 (germline): SGHKS, YYEKEE (reference sequence). This CDR3 region has 14 residues.

The V and J genes are TRBV7-2 and TRBJ2-7; D is unclear. The J call may not be correct, given that the DNA end is closer to TRBJ2-5. The CDR3 loop spans 14 amino acids. Per the germline V gene, CDR1 is SGHTA and CDR2 is FQGNSA. DNA of the CDR3: TGTGCCAGCAGCTTAGCGTTAACAGATTGGACCCAGTACTTC. Its translation: CASSLALTDWTQYF.

The gene calls are TRBV20-1 and TRBJ2-5; D is possibly TRBD1 or TRBD2 (5 bases each). The CDR3 is 13 amino acids. Germline lookup yields CDR1 DFQATT and CDR2 SNEGSKA (reference sequence). Between the trimmed V and J ends, which lost 3 bases and 11 bases, there was a span of 19 bases. The CDR3 region is CSARTERLREQYF. CDR3 sequence (DNA): TGCAGTGCTAGGACAGAGAGACTACGAGAGCAGTACTTC.

Of note for this clonotype: A much larger clone sits a single nucleotide away, making a read error possible. The rearrangement joins TRBV20-1 to TRBJ2-1; TRBD2 aligns across 7 bases. V shed 3 bases, J shed 13 bases, and the junction held 24 bases outside the gene matches. The germline CDR1 and CDR2 sequences are DFQATT and SNEGSKA (reference sequence). The CDR3 contains 17 residues. CDR3 residues: CSARGGKIGAGKETQFF. The CDR3 DNA follows: TGCAGTGCTAGGGGGGGGAAAATAGGTGCGGGAAAAGAGACCCAGTTCTTC.

This clonotype was counted once. The CDR3 does not end in the conserved phenylalanine or tryptophan, so this is likely a read error. The CDR3 DNA follows: TGCGCCAGCAGCTGGGGCGGGCTAGCGGATTACGAGCAGTACAAC. Its translation: CASSWGGLADYEQYN. This chain links TRBV5-1 with TRBJ2-7; TRBD2 aligns across 7 bases. CDR3 size: 15 residues. In germline, CDR1 is SGHRS, CDR2 YFSETQ. The junction had 10 bases not matched to a gene; V was cut back by 3 bases and J by 4 bases.

V usage is TRBV20-1 and J usage is TRBJ2-5; D might be TRBD2 (6 bases). The assigned J gene may be wrong: the sequence end matches TRBJ2-7 better. Germline CDR1 reads DFQATT; CDR2 reads SNEGSKA (reference sequence). The CDR3 is 15 residues long. This CDR3 reads CSARDSGRGMGEQYF. The CDR3 nucleotides are TGCAGTGCTAGAGATTCGGGGCGGGGAATGGGCGAGCAGTACTTC.